This T cell receptor beta chain was observed in a study of cytomegalovirus exposure and HLA in healthy donors. Whole-study context: Roughly 85 million unique TCRs from HLA-typed donors made up an early data release.

The PCR employed 60 Vbeta primers together with 13 Jbeta primers. TCRdb's copy holds only in-frame clones and misses some; the assay was immunoSEQ multiplex PCR. The data show fewer than 120,000 clones, with 70% to 90% seen just once and 1.5% to 2% held by the top ten. Germline-derived CDR1 and CDR2 are SQVTM and ANQGSEA. CDR3 length: 14 residues. Unmatched junction bases numbered 12, after V lost 6 bases and J lost 5 bases. The receptor's source is a man aged 40-55 years in good health and CMV-seronegative. Input material: PBMCs. The chain uses TRBV29-1 and TRBJ2-7; TRBD2 agrees at 8 bases. CDR3 DNA: TGCAGCGTCCGGACGGGAGGGAAAGTAGACGAGCAGTACTTC. Encoded protein: CSVRTGGKVDEQYF.